The 9 T cell receptor beta chains reported below all come from one sample, sequenced in a study of OX40 agonist ivuxolimab in advanced cancers. Data came from immunoSEQ multiplex PCR; TCRdb stores just in-frame clones and leaves some out. Here the sample spans about 70,000 clones, around four fifths being singletons. This specimen was CD4+ or CD8+ T cells sorted from blood, taken in a trial of the OX40 agonist ivuxolimab. Receptors were obtained from an adult with an advanced solid tumor such as melanoma, head and neck, liver or kidney cancer.

The chain uses TRBV19 and TRBJ2-3; D gene uncertain. V was clipped by 6 bases and J by 6 bases, with 28 bases between them. Germline CDR1 reads LNHDA; CDR2 reads SQIVND (reference sequence). The CDR3 sequence is 18 residues long. The CDR3 nucleotides read TGTGCCAGTAGCAGAACCCCAACAGCATCCCCAAGGATGGATACGCAGTATTTT. Amino acid sequence: CASSRTPTASPRMDTQYF.

The chain links TRBV18 to TRBJ1-5; no reliable D call. CDR1 is KGHSH, CDR2 LQKENI, per germline. Deletions cut 5 bases from V and 7 bases from J, with 12 bases between. The CDR3 consists of 13 residues. CDR3 sequence (DNA): TGTGCCAGCTCAAGACAAACGGAACAGCCCCAGCATTTT. Translated: CASSRQTEQPQHF.

Points on this clone: One end of the junction is discordant with germline, which a read error may explain. V is TRBV6-1 and J is TRBJ1-2; 8 bases map to TRBD1. The CDR3 is made up of 14 amino acids. CDR1 is MNHNS, CDR2 SASEGT, per germline. The DNA for the CDR3 is TGTGCCAGCAGGGAAGGACAGGGAGGAGGTGGCTACACCTTC. It yields the protein CASREGQGGGGYTF.

The chain combines TRBV30 with TRBJ1-5; perhaps TRBD1 as D (5 bases). V was trimmed by 5 bases and J by 7 bases, leaving 9 bases between them. The CDR3 spans 11 residues. From germline, CDR1 is GTSNPN and CDR2 SVGIG (reference sequence). The CDR3 sequence: CAWGAGQPQHF. As DNA, the CDR3 is TGTGCCTGGGGGGCGGGCCAGCCCCAGCATTTT.

The rearrangement joins TRBV5-1 to TRBJ2-5, with D uncertain. The CDR3 contains 12 residues. The V and J ends lost 4 bases and 5 bases respectively, with 9 bases between them. The V gene's germline CDR1 is SGHRS and CDR2 YFSETQ. This CDR3 reads CASSQVGETQYF. The CDR3, as DNA: TGCGCCAGCAGCCAGGTGGGGGAGACCCAGTACTTC.

This chain joins TRBV7-2 and TRBJ2-2; weak D call: TRBD2 (5 bases). This CDR3 is 14 amino acids long. Germline values: CDR1 SGHTA, CDR2 FQGNSA. Trimming removed 7 bases at V and 2 bases at J, with 11 bases between. The CDR3 sequence is CASTRRDNTGELFF. Written as DNA, the CDR3 is TGTGCCAGCACCAGACGGGATAACACCGGGGAGCTGTTTTTT.

The chain is built from TRBV20-1 and TRBJ2-1; no definite D call. Germline lookup yields CDR1 DFQATT and CDR2 SNEGSKA (reference sequence). The CDR3 consists of 11 residues. Trimming cost V 3 bases and J 5 bases, with 5 bases left between them. The CDR3 here is CSASQNNEQFF. The CDR3 bases are TGCAGTGCTAGCCAGAACAATGAGCAGTTCTTC.

This rearrangement joins TRBV13 to TRBJ1-1, with TRBD1 as a possible D gene (5 bases). V lost 5 bases, J lost 0 bases, and 16 bases lay in between. From germline, CDR1 is PRHDT and CDR2 FYEKMQ (reference sequence). The CDR3 is 16 residues long. CDR3 DNA sequence: TGTGCCAGCAGCGTGGGTAGGGGTCTAATGAACACTGAAGCTTTCTTT. It specifies CASSVGRGLMNTEAFF.

V gene TRBV15 combines with J gene TRBJ2-1; TRBD1 might be the D (5 bases). This CDR3 region has 15 residues. The germline V gene encodes CDR1 LNHNV and CDR2 YYDKDF (reference sequence). The V gene lost 3 bases and the J gene lost 4 bases, with 13 bases spanning the gap. The chain's CDR3 is CATSSPERGYNEQFF. For the CDR3, the DNA is TGTGCCACCAGCAGTCCCGAAAGGGGTTACAATGAGCAGTTCTTC.